This T cell receptor (beta chain) derives from a study of cytomegalovirus exposure and HLA in healthy donors (dated by TCRdb to the late 2010s). Broadly, across the study: According to an earlier analysis of a few hundred of the donors, roughly 180 million T cells yielded approximately 120 million unique TCR beta sequences and less than 300 Gb of sequence data. The study profiled the T cell repertoires of 500 to 800 subjects by immunosequencing and related them to cytomegalovirus serostatus. Among around 400 genotyped donors of the cohort, an average of about 240,000 unique TCR beta nucleotide sequences were sequenced per donor, roughly 18% of them non-productive. A separate validation cohort of 90 to 150 different subjects was used in addition to the approximately 700-subject first cohort. Every repertoire in the discovery cohort had been generated on one and the same sequencing platform. Several DR-DQ haplotypes were treated as single units for association and clustering because of strong linkage in the cohort. The study was designed to test whether signatures of past pathogen exposure could be identified by cataloging public T cell receptors. A later genetic analysis used genome-wide SNP genotypes for about three fifths of the 666 donors, treating that subset as a discovery cohort. An earlier analysis of about 620 of the donors applied high-throughput TCR beta sequencing to assess whether each TCR beta V gene segment acted as functional or pseudogenic. Around 320 gigabases of sequencing data and tens of millions of unique TCR sequences were included in an early release covering 550 to 800 HLA-typed donors. Typing coverage differed by locus: A, B, C, DRB1 and DQB1 were typed in roughly 620-630 donors, DQA1 in roughly 500, DPA1 in roughly 590, and DPB1 in about 450. The genetic ancestry cluster associated with self-reported Caucasian donors included 70% to 85% of the 300 to 400 genotyped donors. A later analysis re-examined previously published TCR beta repertoires from roughly 720 donors and added high-resolution HLA genotyping to investigate patterns of TCR occurrence. Rather than drawing on any new phenotypic data, the later analysis identified candidate immune exposures from TCR beta sequences and the way those sequences occurred across donors. To predict cytomegalovirus infection status, the study brought together high-throughput TCR immunosequencing, statistical association of individual TCRs with disease status, and machine learning. Donor age, sex, ethnicity and CMV serostatus were collected together with the repertoire data. Class I and class II HLA loci were covered by the typing at four-digit resolution. General conclusions and limits of the study: In a later analysis, HLA-associated TCR beta chains showed more clonal expansion and lower generation probabilities than non-associated chains that were equally common. In an earlier analysis of roughly 500 of the donors, most TCR beta V segments appeared in productive rearrangements about 90% or about 30% of the time, broadly matching IMGT annotations. According to a later analysis, TCR association rates differed among HLA loci, with DRB1 alleles showing the most associated TCRs and HLA-C alleles showing the fewest. V-gene and J-gene trimming of TCR beta chains was associated with a missense DCLRE1C variant in a later genetic analysis, and the association was replicated in an independent cohort. A few of the identified cytomegalovirus-associated TCR beta chains were confirmed in vitro to be specific for cytomegalovirus antigens. Across donors, most TCR sequences were observed very rarely, whereas some public TCRs were present in many individuals. The study gave a list of more than 150 TCR beta chains associated with cytomegalovirus. A further reported finding was that TCR beta sequences accurately predicted the HLA-A and HLA-B alleles for most subjects in the first cohort. Fewer than 20 rarely observed V segments, including chromosome 9 orphons, were excluded from the earlier analysis of a few hundred of the donors because counts were too low. For the cohort, immune exposure information was limited to CMV serostatus. HLA typing was unavailable for some donors at each locus, so association tests used only the typed subset. A later analysis associated about 17,000 TCR beta sequences with specific HLA alleles at a false discovery rate of 0.05. Some IMGT-functional V segments, including TRBV6-2 and TRBV6-3, could not be distinguished by the 87-base-pair reads and were therefore excluded. This cohort had only TCR beta chains sequenced, and the lack of alpha or paired-chain data limited which features could be detected. Sequencing depth was assumed to be roughly uniform across donors in the presence/absence analyses, though that assumption may not hold. Assigning TCR associations to individual alleles was difficult when HLA alleles, especially DR and DQ, strongly co-occurred. Cytomegalovirus status was reported to be diagnosed by the classifier with high specificity and sensitivity in both the original and validation cohorts. The authors suggested that the approach could potentially be generalized to other disease states and immunological phenotypes. Correlated functional status among segregating V segments might be attributable to linkage disequilibrium, but an unknown experimental factor could not be ruled out. According to a later analysis, most CMV-associated TCR beta chains appeared to be HLA-restricted, and the HLA associations seemed to be driven largely by CMV exposure. A later analysis reported that several top co-occurrence clusters appeared linked to parvovirus B19, influenza, CMV and Epstein-Barr virus. According to a later genetic analysis, donors in an Asian-associated ancestry cluster had fewer N-insertions in productive TCRs than the approximately 630-donor mean. A group of highly shared sequence variants was considered likely to be a technical artifact of the sequencing pipeline.

Trimmed from V: 4 bases; trimmed from J: 8 bases; junction bases lacking a gene match: 11. CDR1 and CDR2 are read off the germline V gene as LGHNA and YNFKEQ. The CDR3 runs 15 residues from the cysteine to the phenylalanine. Kept here is only the CDR3 DNA, which spans 45 bases and is read in frame from base 1. As for this clone: It has no known antigen specificity. No per-base quality is available; no much larger clone lies one base away.

The cohort was made up of approximately 670 healthy bone marrow donors. At the time of sampling, every cohort member was nominally healthy, though immune exposures that went unrecorded were likely present. The donor tested CMV seronegative, placing the donor among the roughly 350 seronegative members of the cohort. A peripheral blood sample was provided by each donor, and peripheral blood mononuclear cells were used for TCR beta sequencing. The Qiagen DNeasy Blood Extraction Kit was used to extract genomic DNA from the blood cell samples. Receptor amplification or capture employed the immunoSEQ multiplex PCR assay. A mixture of 60 forward primers for TCR Vbeta segments and 13 reverse primers for TCR Jbeta segments was used in the multiplex PCR. The CDR3 region of rearranged TCR beta genes was amplified from genomic DNA by a multiplex PCR assay. Amplified TCR beta libraries were sequenced as 87-base-pair reads on the Illumina HiSeq System. For the original study's pipeline: Across the 670 or so repertoires, a later analysis counted some 80 million unique TCR beta chains, around 11 million of which were shared by at least two donors. Raw reads were error-corrected and collapsed into unique sequences with a nearest-neighbor algorithm that merged closely related sequences to remove PCR and sequencing errors. To assign V, D and J gene segments, CDR3 sequences were aligned to IMGT reference sequences. For a sequence to be retained, a match of at least six nucleotides to both a V gene segment and a J gene segment was required. Rearrangements were called productive when the CDR3 lacked stop codons and stayed in frame with V and J; all others were non-productive. CDR3 was defined by IMGT convention, running from the second conserved V-encoded cysteine to the conserved J-encoded phenylalanine. Sequences without an unambiguous match to a single V gene segment were excluded from the earlier analysis of a few hundred of the donors. An earlier analysis of over 450 of the donors classified V segments as functional when productive rearrangements were above 56.7% and as segregating when the standard deviation between donors was above 5%. A statistical classification framework was built for diagnosing cytomegalovirus status from the catalog of TCR beta chain sequences. V and J gene assignment, in a later analysis, came from comparing TCR nucleotide sequences with IMGT/GENE-DB human TR gene sequences. The TCRdist pipeline was used in a later analysis to assign CDR3 sequences and most-parsimonious VDJ recombination scenarios. In a later analysis, each TCR beta chain was defined by its CDR3 amino acid sequence together with its V-gene family, and reads without a unique V-gene family were excluded. A later analysis removed 500 to 600 highly shared, low-generation-probability nucleotide sequences to deal with suspected cross-contamination and a sequencing artifact. A later analysis calculated a clonal expansion index for each public chain from normalized within-repertoire ranks of inferred template counts. Generation probabilities in a later analysis came from a VDJ recombination model fitted to out-of-frame rearrangements, and those results were checked against IGoR. In a later analysis, hypergeometric tests were used to score TCR-TCR, TCR-HLA and TCR-CMV co-occurrence, with a repertoire-size bias correction applied to TCR pairs. To estimate false discovery rates, a later analysis permuted the HLA or CMV assignments 20 times. A later analysis grouped co-occurring TCRs with DBSCAN, adding TCRdist sequence similarity when clustering within HLA-allele-positive subsets. Co-occurrence clustering excluded repertoires with fewer than 30,000 or more than 120,000 public chains, plus five with anomalous nucleotide sharing. TCRdb's version of the immuneACCESS table is confined to in-frame rearrangements and falls short of the full clone set. An unresolved V gene accounts for under half of the shortfall where checked; the remainder is of unknown origin. D and trimming were read from the DNA, whereas the V and J calls and clone size are those reported in that table. In this sample the table shows more than 150,000 clones, roughly four fifths of which occur a single time. Around 1.6% of the sample is taken by the ten largest.

The source material was PBMCs. This clonotype was obtained from a man between 18 and 35 years old in good health and CMV-seronegative. Recombination linked TRBV4-2 to TRBJ1-5; 7 junctional bases match TRBD1. The DNA sequence is TGTGCCAGCAGCCCGGGGACAGCTTCGAAGGAGCCCCAGCATTTT. Translated, it gives CASSPGTASKEPQHF.